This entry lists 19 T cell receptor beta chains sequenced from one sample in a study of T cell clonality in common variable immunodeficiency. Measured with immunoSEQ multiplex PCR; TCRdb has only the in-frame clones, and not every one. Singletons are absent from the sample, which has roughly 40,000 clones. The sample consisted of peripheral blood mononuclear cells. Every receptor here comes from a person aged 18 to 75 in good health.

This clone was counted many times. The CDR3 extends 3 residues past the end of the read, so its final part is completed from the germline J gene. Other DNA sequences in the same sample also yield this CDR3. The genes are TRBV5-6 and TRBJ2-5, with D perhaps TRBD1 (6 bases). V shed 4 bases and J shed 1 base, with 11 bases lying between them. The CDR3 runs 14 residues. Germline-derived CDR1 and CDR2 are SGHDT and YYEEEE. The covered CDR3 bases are TGTGCCAGCAGCCCTGGGACACGCCAAGAGACC. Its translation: CASSPGTRQET. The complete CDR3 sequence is CASSPGTRQETQYF.

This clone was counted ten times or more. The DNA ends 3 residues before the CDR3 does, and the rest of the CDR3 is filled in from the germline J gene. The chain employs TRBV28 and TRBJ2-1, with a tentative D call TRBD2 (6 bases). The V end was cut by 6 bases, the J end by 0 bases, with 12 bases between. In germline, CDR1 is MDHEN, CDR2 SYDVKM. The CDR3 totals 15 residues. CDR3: CASSPLTSSYNEQFF. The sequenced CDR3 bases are TGTGCCAGCAGCCCCCTGACTAGCTCCTACAATGAG.

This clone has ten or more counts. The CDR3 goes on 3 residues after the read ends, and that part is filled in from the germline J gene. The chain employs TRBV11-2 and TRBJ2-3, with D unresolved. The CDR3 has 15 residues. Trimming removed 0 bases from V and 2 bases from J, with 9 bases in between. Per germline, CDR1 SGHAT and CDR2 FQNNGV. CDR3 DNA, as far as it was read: TGTGCCAGCAGCTTAGACAGGCTGGACACAGATACG. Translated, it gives CASSLDRLDTDT. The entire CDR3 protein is CASSLDRLDTDTQYF.

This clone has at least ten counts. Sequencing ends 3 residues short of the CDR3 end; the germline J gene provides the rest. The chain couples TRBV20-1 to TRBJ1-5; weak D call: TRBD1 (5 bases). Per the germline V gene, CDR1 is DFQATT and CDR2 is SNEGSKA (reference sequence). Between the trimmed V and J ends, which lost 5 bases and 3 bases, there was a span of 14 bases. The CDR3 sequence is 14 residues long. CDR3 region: CSAPIRQTNQPQHF. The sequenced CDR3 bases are TGCAGTGCTCCAATACGACAGACCAATCAGCCC.

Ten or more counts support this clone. The CDR3 sequence is CASSLGGTFGDTQYF. Partial CDR3 DNA: TGTGCCAGCAGTTTAGGCGGTACCTTCGGGGATACG. The chain has TRBV28 and TRBJ2-3; D remains unclear. The DNA ends 3 residues before the CDR3 does, and the rest of the CDR3 is filled in from the germline J gene. V was shortened by 2 bases and J by 6 bases, with 15 bases between the two germline ends. Germline CDR1 reads MDHEN; CDR2 reads SYDVKM. CDR3 size: 15 residues.

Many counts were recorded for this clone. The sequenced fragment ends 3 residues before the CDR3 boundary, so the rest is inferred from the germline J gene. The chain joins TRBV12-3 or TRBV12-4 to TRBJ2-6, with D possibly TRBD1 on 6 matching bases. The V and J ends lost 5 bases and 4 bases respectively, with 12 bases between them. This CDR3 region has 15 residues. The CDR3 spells CASSRIDRGANVLTF. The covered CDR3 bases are TGTGCCAGCAGTCGGATTGACAGGGGGGCCAACGTC.

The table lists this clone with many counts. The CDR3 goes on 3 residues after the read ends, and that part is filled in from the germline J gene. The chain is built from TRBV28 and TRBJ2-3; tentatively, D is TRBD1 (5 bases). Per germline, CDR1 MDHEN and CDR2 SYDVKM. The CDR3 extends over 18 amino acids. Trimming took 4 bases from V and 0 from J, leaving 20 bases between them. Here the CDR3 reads CASSSYITGHPSTDTQYF. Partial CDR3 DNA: TGTGCCAGCAGTTCCTATATTACAGGTCATCCTAGCACAGATACG.

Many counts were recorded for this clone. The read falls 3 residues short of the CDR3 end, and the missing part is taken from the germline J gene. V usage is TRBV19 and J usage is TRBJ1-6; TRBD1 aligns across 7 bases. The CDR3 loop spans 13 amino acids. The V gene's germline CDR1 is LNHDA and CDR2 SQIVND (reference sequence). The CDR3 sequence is CASSRDSEGSLHF. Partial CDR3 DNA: TGTGCCAGTAGTAGGGACAGCGAAGGATCC.

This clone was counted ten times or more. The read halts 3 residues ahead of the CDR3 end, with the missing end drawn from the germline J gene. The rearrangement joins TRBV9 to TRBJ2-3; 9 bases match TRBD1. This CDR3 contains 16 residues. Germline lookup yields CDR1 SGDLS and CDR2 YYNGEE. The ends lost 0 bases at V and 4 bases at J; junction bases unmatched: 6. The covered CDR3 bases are TGTGCCAGCAGCGTAGGGGGACAGGGTGGTTCAGATACG. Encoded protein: CASSVGGQGGSDT. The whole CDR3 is CASSVGGQGGSDTQYF.

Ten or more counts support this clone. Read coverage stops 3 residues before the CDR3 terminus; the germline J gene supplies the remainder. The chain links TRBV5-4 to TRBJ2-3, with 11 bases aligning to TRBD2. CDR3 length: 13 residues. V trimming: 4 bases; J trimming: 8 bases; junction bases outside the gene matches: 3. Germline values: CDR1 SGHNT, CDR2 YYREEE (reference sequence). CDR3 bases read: TGTGCCAGCAGCCTAGGGACTAGCGGTACG. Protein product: CASSLGTSGT. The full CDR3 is CASSLGTSGTQYF.

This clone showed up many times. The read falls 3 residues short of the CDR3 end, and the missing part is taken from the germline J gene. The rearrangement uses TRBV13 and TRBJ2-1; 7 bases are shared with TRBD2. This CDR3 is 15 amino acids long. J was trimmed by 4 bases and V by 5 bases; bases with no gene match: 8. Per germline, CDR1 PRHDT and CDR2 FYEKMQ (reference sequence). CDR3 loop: CASSQQRDTYNEQFF. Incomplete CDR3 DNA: TGTGCCAGCAGCCAGCAGCGGGATACGTACAATGAG.

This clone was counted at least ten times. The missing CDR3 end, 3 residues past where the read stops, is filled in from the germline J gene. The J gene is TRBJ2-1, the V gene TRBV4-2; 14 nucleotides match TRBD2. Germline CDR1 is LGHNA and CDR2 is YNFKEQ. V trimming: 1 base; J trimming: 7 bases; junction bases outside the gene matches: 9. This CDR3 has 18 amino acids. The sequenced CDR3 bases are TGTGCCAGCAGCCAAGCGATAAGGACTAGCGGGAGGATTAATGAG. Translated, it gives CASSQAIRTSGRINE. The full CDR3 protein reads CASSQAIRTSGRINEQFF.

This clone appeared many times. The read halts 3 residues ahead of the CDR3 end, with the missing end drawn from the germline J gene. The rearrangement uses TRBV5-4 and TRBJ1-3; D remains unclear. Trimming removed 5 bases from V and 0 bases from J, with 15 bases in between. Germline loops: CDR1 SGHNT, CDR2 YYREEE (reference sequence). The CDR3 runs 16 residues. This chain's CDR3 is CASSYLNPSSGNTIYF. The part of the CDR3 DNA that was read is TGTGCCAGCAGTTACCTAAACCCGAGCTCTGGAAACACC.

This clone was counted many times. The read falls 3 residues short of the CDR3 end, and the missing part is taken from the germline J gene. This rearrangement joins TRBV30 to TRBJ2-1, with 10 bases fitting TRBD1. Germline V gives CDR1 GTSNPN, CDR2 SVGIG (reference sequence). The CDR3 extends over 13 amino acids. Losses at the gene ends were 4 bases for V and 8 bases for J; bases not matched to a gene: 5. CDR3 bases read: TGTGCCTGGACGGGGACAGGGGAGGATGAG. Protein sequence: CAWTGTGEDE. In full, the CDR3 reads CAWTGTGEDEQFF.

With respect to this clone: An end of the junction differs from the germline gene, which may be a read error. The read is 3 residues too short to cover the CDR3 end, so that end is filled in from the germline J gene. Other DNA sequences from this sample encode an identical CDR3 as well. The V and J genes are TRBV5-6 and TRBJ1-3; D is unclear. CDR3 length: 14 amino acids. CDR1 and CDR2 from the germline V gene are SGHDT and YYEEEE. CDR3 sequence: CASQSGHSGNTIYF. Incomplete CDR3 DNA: TGTGCCAGCCAGAGCGGTCACTCTGGAAACACA. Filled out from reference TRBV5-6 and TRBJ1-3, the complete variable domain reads DAGVTQSPTHLIKTRGQQVTLRCSPKSGHDTVSWYQQALGQGPQFIFQYYEEEERQRGNFPDRFSGHQFPNYSSELNVNALLLGDSALYLCASQSGHSGNTIYFGEGSWLTVV.

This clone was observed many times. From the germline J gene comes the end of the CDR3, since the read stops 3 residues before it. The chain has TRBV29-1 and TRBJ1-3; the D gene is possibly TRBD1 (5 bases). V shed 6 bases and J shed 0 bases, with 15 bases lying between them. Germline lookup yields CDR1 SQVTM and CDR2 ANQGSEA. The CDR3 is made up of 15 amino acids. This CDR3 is CSVRGRASSGNTIYF. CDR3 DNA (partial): TGCAGCGTGCGGGGACGGGCCAGCTCTGGAAACACC.

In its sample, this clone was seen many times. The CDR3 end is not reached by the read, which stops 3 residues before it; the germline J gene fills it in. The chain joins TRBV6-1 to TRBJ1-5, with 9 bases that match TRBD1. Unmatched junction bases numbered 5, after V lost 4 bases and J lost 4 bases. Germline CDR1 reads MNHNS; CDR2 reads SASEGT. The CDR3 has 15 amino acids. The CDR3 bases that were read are TGTGCCAGCAGTGTAGACAGGGGGAGGAATCAGCCC. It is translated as CASSVDRGRNQP. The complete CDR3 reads CASSVDRGRNQPQHF.

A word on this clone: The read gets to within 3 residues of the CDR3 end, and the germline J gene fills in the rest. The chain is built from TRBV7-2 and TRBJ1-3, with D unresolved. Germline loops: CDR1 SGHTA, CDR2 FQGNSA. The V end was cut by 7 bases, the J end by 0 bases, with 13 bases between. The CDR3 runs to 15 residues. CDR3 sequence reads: CASTRRGFSGNTIYF. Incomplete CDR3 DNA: TGTGCCAGCACCCGAAGAGGCTTCTCTGGAAACACC.

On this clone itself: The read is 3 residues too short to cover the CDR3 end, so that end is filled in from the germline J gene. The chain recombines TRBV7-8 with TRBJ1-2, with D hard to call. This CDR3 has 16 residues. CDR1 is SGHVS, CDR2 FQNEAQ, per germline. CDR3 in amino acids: CASSFPRRGTVHDYTF. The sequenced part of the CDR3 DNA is TGTGCCAGCAGCTTCCCCAGGCGGGGAACGGTACACGAC.